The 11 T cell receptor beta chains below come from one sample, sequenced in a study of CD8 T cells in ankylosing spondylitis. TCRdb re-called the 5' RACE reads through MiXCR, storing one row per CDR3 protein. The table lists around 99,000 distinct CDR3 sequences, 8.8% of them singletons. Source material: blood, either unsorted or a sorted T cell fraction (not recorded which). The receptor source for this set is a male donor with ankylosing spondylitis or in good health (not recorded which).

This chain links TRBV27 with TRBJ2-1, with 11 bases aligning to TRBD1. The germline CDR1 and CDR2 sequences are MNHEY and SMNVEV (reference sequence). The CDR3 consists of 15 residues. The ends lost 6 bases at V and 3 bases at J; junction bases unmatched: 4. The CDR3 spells CASRRTGGVYNEQFF. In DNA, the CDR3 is TGTGCCAGCAGAAGGACAGGGGGCGTCTACAATGAGCAGTTCTTC.

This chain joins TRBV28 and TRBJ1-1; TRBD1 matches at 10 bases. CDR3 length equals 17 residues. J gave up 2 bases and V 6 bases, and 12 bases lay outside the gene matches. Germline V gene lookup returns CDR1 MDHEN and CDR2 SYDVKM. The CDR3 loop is CASRNSGTGEGNTEAFF. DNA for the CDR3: TGTGCCAGCAGAAACTCCGGGACAGGGGAAGGTAACACTGAAGCTTTCTTT.

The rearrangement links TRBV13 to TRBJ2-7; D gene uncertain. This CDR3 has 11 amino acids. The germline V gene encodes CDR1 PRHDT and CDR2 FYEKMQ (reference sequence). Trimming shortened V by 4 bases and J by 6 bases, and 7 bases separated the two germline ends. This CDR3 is CASSSIGEQYF. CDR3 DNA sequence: TGTGCCAGCAGCTCTATAGGCGAGCAGTACTTC. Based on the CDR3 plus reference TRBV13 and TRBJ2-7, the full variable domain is AAGVIQSPRHLIKEKRETATLKCYPIPRHDTVYWYQQGPGQDPQFLISFYEKMQSDKGSIPDRFSAQQFSDYHSELNMSSLELGDSALYFCASSSIGEQYFGPGTRLTVT.

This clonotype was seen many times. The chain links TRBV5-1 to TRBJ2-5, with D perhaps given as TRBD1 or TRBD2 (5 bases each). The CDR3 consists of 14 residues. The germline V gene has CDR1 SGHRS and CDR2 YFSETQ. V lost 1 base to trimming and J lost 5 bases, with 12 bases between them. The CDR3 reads CASSLYGTGETQYF. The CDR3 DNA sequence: TGCGCCAGCAGCTTGTATGGGACGGGGGAGACCCAGTACTTC.

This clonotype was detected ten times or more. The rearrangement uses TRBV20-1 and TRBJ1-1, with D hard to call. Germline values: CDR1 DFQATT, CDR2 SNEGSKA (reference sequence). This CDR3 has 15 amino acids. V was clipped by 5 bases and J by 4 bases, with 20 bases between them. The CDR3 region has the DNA TGCAGTGCTGGTCCCGCTAACTCCCGGGGCACTGAAGCTTTCTTT. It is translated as CSAGPANSRGTEAFF.

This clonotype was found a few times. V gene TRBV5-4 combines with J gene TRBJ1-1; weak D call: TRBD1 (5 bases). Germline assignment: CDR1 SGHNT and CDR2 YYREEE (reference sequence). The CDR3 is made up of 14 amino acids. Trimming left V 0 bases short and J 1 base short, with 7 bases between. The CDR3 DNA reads TGTGCCAGCAGCTTGGGACAGCCGAACACTGAAGCTTTCTTT. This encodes CASSLGQPNTEAFF.

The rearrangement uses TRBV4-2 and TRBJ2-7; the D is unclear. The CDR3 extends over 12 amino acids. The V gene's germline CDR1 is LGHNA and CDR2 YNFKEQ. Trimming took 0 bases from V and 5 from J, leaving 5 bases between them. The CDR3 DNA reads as TGTGCCAGCAGCCAAGATAGGGACGAGCAGTACTTC. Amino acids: CASSQDRDEQYF.

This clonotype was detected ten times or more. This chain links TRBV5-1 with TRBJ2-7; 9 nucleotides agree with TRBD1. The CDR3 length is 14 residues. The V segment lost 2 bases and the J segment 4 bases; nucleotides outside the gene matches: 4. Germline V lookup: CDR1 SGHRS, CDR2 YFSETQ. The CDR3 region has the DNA TGCGCCAGCAGCTTAGGGACAGGGAGATACGAGCAGTACTTC. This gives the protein CASSLGTGRYEQYF.

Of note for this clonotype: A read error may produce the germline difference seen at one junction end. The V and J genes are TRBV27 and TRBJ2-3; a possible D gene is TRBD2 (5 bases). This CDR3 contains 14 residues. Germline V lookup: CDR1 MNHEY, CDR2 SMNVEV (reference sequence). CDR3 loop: CASADGGRTATQYF. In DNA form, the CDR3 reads TGTGCCAGTGCGGATGGAGGCCGCACAGCTACGCAGTATTTT.

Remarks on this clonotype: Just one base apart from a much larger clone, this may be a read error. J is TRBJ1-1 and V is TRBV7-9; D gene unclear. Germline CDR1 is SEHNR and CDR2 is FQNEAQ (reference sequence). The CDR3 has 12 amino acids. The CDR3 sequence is CVSSLGTPEAFF. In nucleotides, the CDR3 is TGTGTCAGCAGCTTAGGAACCCCTGAAGCTTTCTTT.

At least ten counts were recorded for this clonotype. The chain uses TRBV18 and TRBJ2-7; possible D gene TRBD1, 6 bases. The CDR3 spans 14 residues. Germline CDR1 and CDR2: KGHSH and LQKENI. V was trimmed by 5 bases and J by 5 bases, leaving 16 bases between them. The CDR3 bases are TGTGCCAGCTCATCGAACAGGGTCTGGGACGAGCAGTACTTC. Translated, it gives CASSSNRVWDEQYF.